This record concerns one TCR beta chain sequence. The data derive from a study of blood T cell repertoires in COVID-19. Overall study context: Whether acute or convalescent, the COVID-19 samples came from the United States, Italy and Spain. PBMCs, B-cell-depleted T cells, or T cells were the source of the cDNA or gDNA that made up the material.

The repertoire was sequenced with immunoSEQ multiplex PCR; TCRdb's copy has only in-frame clones and lacks some. The sample consists of around 52,000 clones, about 81% of them appearing once. This clonotype was sampled from a woman aged 55-75 years with acute or convalescent COVID-19. Sequencing was done on a sample of peripheral blood.

The CDR3 protein is CASSGTGNGGYTF. The CDR3 DNA is TGTGCCAGCTCAGGTACAGGGAATGGTGGCTACACCTTC. The chain combines TRBV18 with TRBJ1-2, with D tentatively TRBD1 (6 bases). The germline V gene encodes CDR1 KGHSH and CDR2 LQKENI. Trimming took off 5 bases at V and 7 bases at J, with 14 bases between the two ends. This CDR3 has 13 amino acids. Full variable domain (missing parts from reference TRBV18 and TRBJ1-2): NAGVMQNPRHLVRRRGQEARLRCSPMKGHSHVYWYRQLPEEGLKFMVYLQKENIIDESGMPKERFSAEFPKEGPSILRIQQVVRGDSAAYFCASSGTGNGGYTFGSGTRLTVV.